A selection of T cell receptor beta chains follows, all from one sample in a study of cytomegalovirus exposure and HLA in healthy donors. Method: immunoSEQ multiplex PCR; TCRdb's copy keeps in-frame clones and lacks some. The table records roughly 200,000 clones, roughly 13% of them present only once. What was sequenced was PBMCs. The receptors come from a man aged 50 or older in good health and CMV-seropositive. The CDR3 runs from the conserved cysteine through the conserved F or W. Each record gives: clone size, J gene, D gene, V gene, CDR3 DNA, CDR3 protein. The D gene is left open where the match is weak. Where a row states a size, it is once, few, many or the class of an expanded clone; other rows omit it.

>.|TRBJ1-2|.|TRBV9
TGTGCCAGCAGCCCCGGGGGGTGGGATGGCTACACCTTC
CASSPGGWDGYTF
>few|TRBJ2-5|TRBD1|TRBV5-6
TGTGCCAGCAGCGGTAGTGGACAGGGGGAGGAGACCCAGTACTTC
CASSGSGQGEETQYF
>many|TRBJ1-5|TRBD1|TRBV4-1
TGCGCCAGCAGCCCCTTAGGGGGCAGGGCGAGATCGGAGCAGCCCCAGCATTTT
CASSPLGGRARSEQPQHF
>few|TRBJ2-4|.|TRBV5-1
TGCGCCAGCAGTTCCACTTTGGGGAGAAACATTCAGTACTTC
CASSSTLGRNIQYF
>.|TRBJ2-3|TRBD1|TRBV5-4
TGTGCCAGCAGCTTGGACAGGGGAACAGATACGCAGTATTTT
CASSLDRGTDTQYF
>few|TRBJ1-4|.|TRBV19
TGTGCCAGTAGTATGCCTGGGAGATCTAATGAAAAACTGTTTTTT
CASSMPGRSNEKLFF
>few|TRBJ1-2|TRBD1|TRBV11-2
TGTGCCAGCAGCCGGGACAGCTATGGCTACACCTTC
CASSRDSYGYTF
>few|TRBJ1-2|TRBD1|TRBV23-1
TGCGCCAGCACGATAAAGGGGGCGAATAACTATGGCTACACCTTC
CASTIKGANNYGYTF
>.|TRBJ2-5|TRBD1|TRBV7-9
TGTGCCAGCAGCCCCAAAGACAGGGGTTCGGAGACCCAGTACTTC
CASSPKDRGSETQYF
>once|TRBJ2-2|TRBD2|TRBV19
TGTGCCATCAAGACTAGCGGGGGGGCCGGGAACACCGGGGAGCTGTTTTTT
CAIKTSGGAGNTGELFF
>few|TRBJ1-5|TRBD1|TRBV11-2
TGTGCCAGCAGCTTAGCCGGGGGACAGCCAAATCAGCCCCAGCATTTT
CASSLAGGQPNQPQHF
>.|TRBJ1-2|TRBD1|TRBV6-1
TGTGCCAGCAGTGTGCCGGGACAGAAACCCCTTGGCGAAGACTATGGCTACACCTTC
CASSVPGQKPLGEDYGYTF
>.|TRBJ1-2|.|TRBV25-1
TGTGCCAGCAGTGAACCCGGTAACTATGGCTACACCTTC
CASSEPGNYGYTF
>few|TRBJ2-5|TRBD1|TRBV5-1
TGCGCCAGCGGGACAGTTGGGGTTATGGAGACCCAGTACTTC
CASGTVGVMETQYF
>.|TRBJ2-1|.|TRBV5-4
TGTGCCAGCAGCTTGGCGGGGGGCCCCAATGAGCAGTTCTTC
CASSLAGGPNEQFF
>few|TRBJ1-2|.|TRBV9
TGTGCCAGCAGCGTAGCTAGTGTCGGTGGCTACACCTTC
CASSVASVGGYTF
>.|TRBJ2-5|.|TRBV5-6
TGTGCCAGCAGCCGTCGGTCTGAACGCGGGGAGACCCAGTACTTC
CASSRRSERGETQYF
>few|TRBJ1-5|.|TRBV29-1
TGCAGCGTGGGGGCAGGGGTTAGTCAGCCCCAGCATTTT
CSVGAGVSQPQHF
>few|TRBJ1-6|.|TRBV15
TGTGCCACCAGCAGAGAACCCGCGGATTCACCCCTCCACTTT
CATSREPADSPLHF
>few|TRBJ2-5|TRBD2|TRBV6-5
TGTGCCAGCAAGCGGGACGGCATAGAGACCCAGTACTTC
CASKRDGIETQYF
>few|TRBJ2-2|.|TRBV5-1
TGCGCCAGCAGCTTGGCCTCCGGGAACACCGGGGAGCTGTTTTTT
CASSLASGNTGELFF
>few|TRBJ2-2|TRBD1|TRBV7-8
TGTGCCAGCAGCAGACAGGGGAACACCGGGGAGCTGTTTTTT
CASSRQGNTGELFF
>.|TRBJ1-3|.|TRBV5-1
TGCGCCAGCAGCCCGGACAGAACTGGAAACACCATATATTTT
CASSPDRTGNTIYF
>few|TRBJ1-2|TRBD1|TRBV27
TGTGCCAGCAGTTTATCCCGGACAGGAACTAACTATGGCTACACCTTC
CASSLSRTGTNYGYTF
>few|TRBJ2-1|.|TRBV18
TGTGCCAGCTCACCATTAAAGGGGCATGAGCAGTTCTTC
CASSPLKGHEQFF
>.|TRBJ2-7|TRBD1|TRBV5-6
TGTGCCAGCAGCGGACAACCGGGACAGATAGACTACGAGCAGTACTTC
CASSGQPGQIDYEQYF
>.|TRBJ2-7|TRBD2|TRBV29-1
TGCAGCGTTGAAGAGAGCGGGACCTCCTACGAACAGTACTTC
CSVEESGTSYEQYF
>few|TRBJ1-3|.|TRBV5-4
TGTGCCAGCAGCTTAATCGGGGGAAACACCATATATTTT
CASSLIGGNTIYF
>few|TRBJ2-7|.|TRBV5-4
TGTGCCAGCAGCTTGCCCTCTAGACCTCTATCCGAGCAGTACTTC
CASSLPSRPLSEQYF
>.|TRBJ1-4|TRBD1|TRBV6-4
TGTGCCAGCAGCCCGGGACAGGGATTGAAACTGTTTTTT
CASSPGQGLKLFF
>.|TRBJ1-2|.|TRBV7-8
TGTGCCAGCAGCCCCCGGGGAGTGTATGGCTACACCTTC
CASSPRGVYGYTF
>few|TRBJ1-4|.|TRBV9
TGTGCCAGCAGCAAAGGGGCAGAGGAAAAACTGTTTTTT
CASSKGAEEKLFF
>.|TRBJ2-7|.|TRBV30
TGTGCCTGGAGTTCCCGCAGGGGGAGGGAGCAGTACTTC
CAWSSRRGREQYF
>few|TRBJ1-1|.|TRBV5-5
TGTGCCAGCAGCTCCAGACACCAGAACACTGAAGCTTTCTTT
CASSSRHQNTEAFF
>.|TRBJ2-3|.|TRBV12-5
TGTGCTAGTGGTCAGTTAAATACGCAGTATTTT
CASGQLNTQYF
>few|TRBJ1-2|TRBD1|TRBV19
TGTGCCAGTAGGGGACAGGCCCTATATGGCTACACCTTC
CASRGQALYGYTF
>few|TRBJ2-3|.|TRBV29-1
TGCAGCGTTGAACCCAGTAGGGGGTCCACAGATACGCAGTATTTT
CSVEPSRGSTDTQYF
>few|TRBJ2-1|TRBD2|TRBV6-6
TGTGCCGTCGGGGGAGGGTACAATGAGCAGTTCTTC
CAVGGGYNEQFF
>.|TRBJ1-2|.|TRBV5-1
TGCGCCAGCAGCAGGGTAGGGGATCCCTATGGCTACACCTTC
CASSRVGDPYGYTF
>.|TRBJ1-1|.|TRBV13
TGTGCCAGCACCTTAGACTTACTCCTGAACACTGAAGCTTTCTTT
CASTLDLLLNTEAFF
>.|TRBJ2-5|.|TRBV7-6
TGTGCCAGCAGCTCTCGCGGGGTTAGGGGACAAGAGACCCAGTACTTC
CASSSRGVRGQETQYF
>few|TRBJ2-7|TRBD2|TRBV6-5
TGTGCCAGCAGTTACTCCTGGCGGGGGGCCTACGAGCAGTACTTC
CASSYSWRGAYEQYF
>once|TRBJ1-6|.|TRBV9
TGTGCCAGCAGCCCGGACTTGGCCGGAGGTAATTCACCCCTCCACTTT
CASSPDLAGGNSPLHF
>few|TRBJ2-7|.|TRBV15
TGTGCCACCAGCAGCAGGCGGGGCTACGAGCAGTACTTC
CATSSRRGYEQYF
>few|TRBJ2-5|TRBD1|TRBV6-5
TGTGCCAGCAGTTCCAGGGGGCTAGGGGAGACCCAGTACTTC
CASSSRGLGETQYF
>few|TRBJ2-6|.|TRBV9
TGTGCCAGCAGCGTAGCTACTGCGGGAGGGGCCAACGTCCTGACTTTC
CASSVATAGGANVLTF
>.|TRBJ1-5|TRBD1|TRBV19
TGTGCCAGTAGTCCGGGACAGGGGGGCAATCAGCCCCAGCATTTT
CASSPGQGGNQPQHF
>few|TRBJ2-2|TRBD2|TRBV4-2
TGTGCCAGCAGCCAAAGCCCCCCGCGGGGGGAGCACACCGGGGAGCTGTTTTTT
CASSQSPPRGEHTGELFF
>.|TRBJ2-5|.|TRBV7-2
TGTGCCAGCAGCTCCTGGGCGGGGGAGACCCAGTACTTC
CASSSWAGETQYF
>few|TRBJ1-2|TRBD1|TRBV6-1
TGTGCCAGCGGACAGGGTGGCTACACCTTC
CASGQGGYTF
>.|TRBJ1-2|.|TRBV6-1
TGTGCCAGCAGTGAAGGGGGCGGCCAGCTCTATGGCTACACCTTC
CASSEGGGQLYGYTF
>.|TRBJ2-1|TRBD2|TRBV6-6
TGTGCCAGCAGTTTATACCGGGGGGGAACTTACAATGAGCAGTTCTTC
CASSLYRGGTYNEQFF
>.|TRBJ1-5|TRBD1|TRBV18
TGTGCCAGCTCAGCCAAGGACAGGGGCTTAAGTCAGCCCCAGCATTTT
CASSAKDRGLSQPQHF
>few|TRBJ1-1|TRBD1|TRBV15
TGTGCCACCAGCAGGGGATTCGGACAGGGCACTGAAGCTTTCTTT
CATSRGFGQGTEAFF